These 19 T cell receptor beta chains share one sample of origin, sequenced in a study of control samples from healthy donors and cancer patients. Sequencing was performed with immunoSEQ multiplex PCR; in TCRdb, only in-frame clones are kept and a portion is missing. The sample includes tens of thousands of clones, 94% of them seen just once. Specimen: blood. The receptor set was obtained from a man aged 25-45 years in good health.

Comments on this clone: One end of the junction does not line up with germline, which may come from a read error. Other DNA sequences in this specimen translate into the identical CDR3. CDR3 protein: CASGGGSYNSPLHF. CDR3 coding DNA: TGTGCCAGCGGGGGCGGCTCCTATAATTCGCCCCTCCACTTT. This chain connects TRBV9 to TRBJ1-6, with D possibly being TRBD1 (6 bases). Germline values: CDR1 SGDLS, CDR2 YYNGEE. The CDR3 spans 14 residues.

This chain connects TRBV9 to TRBJ1-2; 8 bases line up with TRBD1. CDR3 length: 15 amino acids. Trimming took 0 bases from V and 5 from J; bases not matched to a gene: 6. CDR1 is SGDLS, CDR2 YYNGEE, per germline. CDR3 nucleotides: TGTGCCAGCAGCGTAGATACAGGGGGGAAGTATGGCTACACCTTC. This codes for CASSVDTGGKYGYTF. Full variable domain (missing parts from reference TRBV9 and TRBJ1-2): DSGVTQTPKHLITATGQRVTLRCSPRSGDLSVYWYQQSLDQGLQFLIQYYNGEERAKGNILERFSAQQFPDLHSELNLSSLELGDSALYFCASSVDTGGKYGYTFGSGTRLTVV.

V and J are TRBV28 and TRBJ1-6; D ambiguous. The V end was cut by 0 bases, the J end by 7 bases, with 13 bases between. CDR1 MDHEN and CDR2 SYDVKM come from the germline V gene. The CDR3 runs 16 residues. The CDR3 reads CASSLWEVGMNSPLHF. The CDR3 nucleotides are TGTGCCAGCAGTTTATGGGAGGTGGGTATGAATTCACCCCTCCACTTT.

The DNA for the CDR3 is TGTGCCAGCGGCTGGACAGGGTTAACAGATACGCAGTATTTT. This translates into CASGWTGLTDTQYF. The rearrangement joins TRBV6-6 to TRBJ2-3; 8 bases are a match to TRBD1. The CDR3 is made up of 14 amino acids. Per the germline V gene, CDR1 is MNHNY and CDR2 is SVGAGI (reference sequence). Losses at the gene ends were 8 bases for V and 3 bases for J; bases not matched to a gene: 7.

This chain uses TRBV28 with TRBJ1-2; 8 bases match TRBD1. The CDR3 length is 13 residues. CDR1 is MDHEN and CDR2 is SYDVKM in the germline V gene. Trimming cost V 7 bases and J 2 bases; bases outside gene matches: 3. This CDR3 reads CASIRTGNYGYTF. The DNA of the CDR3 is TGTGCCAGCATCCGGACAGGGAACTATGGCTACACCTTC.

The chain has TRBV12-3 or TRBV12-4 and TRBJ1-2; 8 nucleotides match TRBD1. CDR3 size: 13 residues. The junction had 5 bases not matched to a gene; V was cut back by 6 bases and J by 5 bases. The CDR3 is CASSPTGEYGYTF. CDR3 DNA sequence: TGTGCCAGCAGCCCGACAGGGGAATATGGCTACACCTTC.

The chain carries TRBV28 and TRBJ1-5, with a possible D match to TRBD1 (5 bases). V shed 1 base and J shed 0 bases, with 10 bases lying between them. The CDR3 is 16 amino acids. Germline V lookup: CDR1 MDHEN, CDR2 SYDVKM. CDR3 coding DNA: TGTGCCAGCAGTTTATCGACAGTTTATAGCAATCAGCCCCAGCATTTT. This codes for CASSLSTVYSNQPQHF.

The chain combines TRBV18 with TRBJ2-3; unclear D gene. The CDR3 is made up of 13 amino acids. The germline CDR1 and CDR2 sequences are KGHSH and LQKENI. Trimming stripped 7 bases from V and 3 bases from J, with 11 bases between. The CDR3 DNA reads as TGTGCCAGCTATCAGATCCGGACAGATACGCAGTATTTT. Its protein is CASYQIRTDTQYF.

J is TRBJ1-4 and V is TRBV4-1; D may be TRBD1 (6 bases). Between the trimmed V and J ends, which lost 1 base and 7 bases, there was a span of 10 bases. The germline V gene has CDR1 MGHRA and CDR2 YSYEKL. This CDR3 is 14 amino acids long. DNA for the CDR3: TGCGCCAGCAGCCAAGGCCCAGGGGTTGAAAAACTGTTTTTT. Translating gives CASSQGPGVEKLFF.

The chain recombines TRBV21-1 with TRBJ1-6. TRBV21-1 represents a pseudogene. This CDR3 contains 16 residues. CDR3 amino acids: CASFRGRDQYNSPLHF. DNA for the CDR3: TGTGCCAGCTTCCGGGGTCGAGATCAGTATAATTCACCCCTCCACTTT.

On this clone itself: One end of the junction fails to match germline, which may point to a read error. The chain joins TRBV7-7 to TRBJ2-7, with 13 nucleotides matching TRBD2. Germline V gives CDR1 SSHAT, CDR2 FNYEAQ (reference sequence). This CDR3 is 15 amino acids long. The CDR3 spells CASSLGLAGAHEQYF. The CDR3 nucleotides are TGTGCTAGCAGCTTAGGACTAGCGGGAGCCCACGAGCAGTACTTC.

V gene TRBV6-1 combines with J gene TRBJ1-1; maybe TRBD1 (6 bases). V lost 1 base and J 2 bases, leaving 14 bases between the germline ends. The CDR3 is 16 residues long. Per germline, CDR1 MNHNS and CDR2 SASEGT. Written as DNA, the CDR3 is TGTGCCAGCAGTGAAGTGTGGACAGAGGCCAACACTGAAGCTTTCTTT. Protein: CASSEVWTEANTEAFF.

V usage is TRBV2 and J usage is TRBJ1-4; D remains ambiguous. V dropped 6 bases and J dropped 0 bases, with 14 bases sitting between them. CDR1 is SNHLY, CDR2 FYNNEI, per germline. This CDR3 region has 16 residues. The CDR3 DNA follows: TGTGCCAGCAGGTCAACTACCTCCGCAACTAATGAAAAACTGTTTTTT. Translated: CASRSTTSATNEKLFF. The whole variable domain, remainder taken from reference TRBV2 and TRBJ1-4, is EPEVTQTPSHQVTQMGQEVILRCVPISNHLYFYWYRQILGQKVEFLVSFYNNEISEKSEIFDDQFSVERPDGSNFTLKIRSTKLEDSAMYFCASRSTTSATNEKLFFGSGTQLSVL.

This chain joins TRBV7-9 and TRBJ1-1, with 7 bases lining up with TRBD1. Germline CDR1 reads SEHNR; CDR2 reads FQNEAQ (reference sequence). The V gene end was trimmed by 5 bases and the J gene end by 5 bases; junction bases not matched to a gene: 8. The CDR3 extends over 14 amino acids. The CDR3 loop reads CASSQQGVGTEAFF. Here the CDR3 DNA reads TGTGCCAGCAGCCAGCAGGGGGTTGGGACTGAAGCTTTCTTT.

This chain uses TRBV5-1 with TRBJ1-6; D is ambiguous. Trimming removed 2 bases from V and 5 bases from J, with 14 bases in between. Germline V lookup: CDR1 SGHRS, CDR2 YFSETQ. The CDR3 consists of 16 residues. As DNA, the CDR3 is TGCGCCAGCAGCTTTGGCGGCAGGAGAGATAATTCACCCCTCCACTTT. Its translation is CASSFGGRRDNSPLHF. The full variable domain, in which reference TRBV5-1 and TRBJ1-6 provide the parts outside the CDR3, is KAGVTQTPRYLIKTRGQQVTLSCSPISGHRSVSWYQQTPGQGLQFLFEYFSETQRNKGNFPGRFSGRQFSNSRSEMNVSTLELGDSALYLCASSFGGRRDNSPLHFGNGTRLTVT.

The chain links TRBV10-3 to TRBJ2-7, with D perhaps TRBD1 (5 bases). The CDR3 consists of 16 residues. The ends were cut back, 0 bases at V and 1 base at J, with 13 bases in the middle. CDR1 and CDR2 (germline): ENHRY, SYGVKD. CDR3 in amino acids: CAISESGRVLSYEQYF. The DNA of the CDR3 is TGTGCCATCAGTGAGTCTGGCAGGGTCCTATCCTACGAGCAGTACTTC.

The rearrangement links TRBV29-1 to TRBJ2-1, with TRBD2 matching over 11 bases. V trimming: 7 bases; J trimming: 2 bases; junction bases outside the gene matches: 1. The CDR3 covers 13 residues. Germline loops: CDR1 SQVTM, CDR2 ANQGSEA. In DNA, the CDR3 is TGCAGCGGGGGACTAGCGGCCTACAATGAGCAGTTCTTC. It yields the protein CSGGLAAYNEQFF.

This chain joins TRBV19 and TRBJ2-2, with 9 bases matching TRBD2. This CDR3 region has 15 residues. CDR1 is LNHDA, CDR2 SQIVND, per germline (reference sequence). With 10 bases clipped from V and 8 bases from J, the junction kept 14 bases outside the gene matches. CDR3 DNA sequence: TGTGCCACTTCTCCGGGGCTAGCGGGAAGTGGGGAGCTGTTTTTT. Its protein is CATSPGLAGSGELFF.

This rearrangement joins TRBV25-1 to TRBJ1-2; 9 bases are shared with TRBD1. With V trimmed by 5 bases and J by 10 bases, 8 bases remained unmatched. Germline CDR1 and CDR2: MGHDK and SYGVNS. This CDR3 comprises 13 residues. CDR3 in amino acids: CASSPVGQGLYTF. The CDR3 DNA reads TGTGCCAGCAGTCCCGTCGGACAGGGGCTCTACACCTTC.